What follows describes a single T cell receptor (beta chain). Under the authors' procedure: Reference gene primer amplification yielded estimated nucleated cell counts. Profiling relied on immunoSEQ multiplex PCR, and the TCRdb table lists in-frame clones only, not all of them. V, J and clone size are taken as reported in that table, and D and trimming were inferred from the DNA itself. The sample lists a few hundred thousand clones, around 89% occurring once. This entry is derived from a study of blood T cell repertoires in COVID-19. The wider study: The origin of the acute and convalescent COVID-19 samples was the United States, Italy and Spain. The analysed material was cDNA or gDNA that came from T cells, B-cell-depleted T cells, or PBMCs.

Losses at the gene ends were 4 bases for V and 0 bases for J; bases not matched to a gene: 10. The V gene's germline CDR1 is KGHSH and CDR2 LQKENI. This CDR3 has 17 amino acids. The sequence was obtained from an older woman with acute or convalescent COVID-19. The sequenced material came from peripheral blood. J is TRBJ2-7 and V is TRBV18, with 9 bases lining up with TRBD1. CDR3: CASSRQDRGRSSYEQYF. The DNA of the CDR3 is TGTGCCAGCTCACGTCAGGACAGGGGCCGGAGCTCCTACGAGCAGTACTTC.